Following are 26 T cell receptor beta chains from one sample sequenced in a study of T-cell memory formation after mild COVID-19. MiXCR, applied by TCRdb to the 5' RACE reads, yields one record per CDR3 protein. This sample has about 140,000 distinct CDR3 sequences, with 13% to 15% found just once. Specimen: PBMCs or a T cell subset sorted from them (not recorded which). Receptors originate from an adult woman who had mild COVID-19 (a few samples of this study predate the infection). Cell type and time point are not known.

This chain joins TRBV4-1 and TRBJ2-7, with 9 bases fitting TRBD1. Germline CDR1 and CDR2: MGHRA and YSYEKL. The CDR3 length is 15 residues. J was trimmed by 5 bases and V by 3 bases; bases with no gene match: 8. In nucleotides, the CDR3 is TGCGCCAGCAGCCAGACCCCGGGACAGGGTGACGAGCAGTACTTC. Its translation: CASSQTPGQGDEQYF.

This clonotype was detected only a few times. V is TRBV7-9 and J is TRBJ2-7; D not certain. Between the trimmed V and J ends, which lost 6 bases and 5 bases, there was a span of 14 bases. The CDR3 runs to 13 residues. Germline V gene data show CDR1 as SEHNR and CDR2 as FQNEAQ (reference sequence). The CDR3 protein is CASSESWENEQYF. Written as DNA, the CDR3 is TGTGCCAGCAGTGAAAGCTGGGAAAACGAGCAGTACTTC.

CDR3: CASSQDPGRGEQFF. As DNA, the CDR3 is TGTGCCAGCAGCCAAGATCCAGGTCGAGGGGAGCAGTTCTTC. The rearrangement joins TRBV3-1 to TRBJ2-1, with a weak D call TRBD2 (5 bases). The V end was cut by 0 bases, the J end by 10 bases, with 13 bases between. CDR1 is LGHDT, CDR2 YNNKEL, per germline (reference sequence). The CDR3 runs to 14 residues.

The chain is built from TRBV23-1 and TRBJ2-4; D remains ambiguous. TRBV23-1 is reported as an ORF; its role is uncertain. V dropped 0 bases and J dropped 1 base, with 19 bases sitting between them. The CDR3 loop spans 19 amino acids. The CDR3 coding sequence is TGCGCCAGCAGTCAATCGAGTATTATGAGGCCGCGGGCCAAAAACATTCAGTACTTC. Its translation: CASSQSSIMRPRAKNIQYF.

This clonotype was seen repeatedly, ten times or more. The rearrangement joins TRBV4-3 to TRBJ1-2; TRBD1 might be the D (5 bases). From germline, CDR1 is LGHNA and CDR2 YSLEER. The CDR3 runs to 16 residues. Trimming left V 2 bases short and J 4 bases short, with 17 bases between. The CDR3 nucleotides are TGCGCCAGCAGCCAAACTCGGGGGGAATGGAGCTATGGCTACACCTTC. The encoded protein is CASSQTRGEWSYGYTF.

In its sample, this clonotype was seen many times. The chain uses TRBV12-3 or TRBV12-4 and TRBJ2-5; the match to TRBD2 covers 8 bases. The CDR3 sequence is 17 residues long. V shed 2 bases and J 1 base; nucleotides not matched to a gene: 9. The CDR3 nucleotides are TGTGCCAGCAGTTTAATGGGATTAGCGGGGCGCCAAGAGACCCAGTACTTC. Translating gives CASSLMGLAGRQETQYF.

In its sample, this clonotype was seen many times. The chain has TRBV7-9 and TRBJ2-1, with a weak D call TRBD2 (5 bases). The V gene's germline CDR1 is SEHNR and CDR2 FQNEAQ (reference sequence). CDR3 length: 15 residues. V was cut by 5 bases and J by 8 bases, with 19 bases left in between. In DNA, the CDR3 is TGTGCCAGCAGCCCCGGCCAGTGGGAGTATGATGAGCAGTTCTTC. It is translated as CASSPGQWEYDEQFF. Looking up the rest from reference TRBV7-9 and TRBJ2-1 gives the full variable domain: DTGVSQNPRHKITKRGQNVTFRCDPISEHNRLYWYRQTLGQGPEFLTYFQNEAQLEKSRLLSDRFSAERPKGSFSTLEIQRTEQGDSAMYLCASSPGQWEYDEQFFGPGTRLTVL.

The V and J genes are TRBV7-6 and TRBJ2-1; D is unclear. The germline V gene has CDR1 SGHVS and CDR2 FNYEAQ. The CDR3 runs to 11 residues. Trimming removed 2 bases from V and 10 bases from J, with 6 bases in between. For the CDR3, the DNA is TGTGCCAGCAGCTTAAGTGGAGAGCAGTTCTTC. Protein: CASSLSGEQFF. Combining the CDR3 with reference TRBV7-6 and TRBJ2-1 gives the whole variable domain GAGVSQSPRYKVTKRGQDVALRCDPISGHVSLYWYRQALGQGPEFLTYFNYEAQQDKSGLPNDRFSAERPEGSISTLTIQRTEQRDSAMYRCASSLSGEQFFGPGTRLTVL.

In nucleotides, the CDR3 is TGTGCCAGCAGCTTAGCGACCAGGGAGTTAACTGAAGCTTTCTTT. Encoded protein: CASSLATRELTEAFF. This chain connects TRBV13 to TRBJ1-1, with a possible D match to TRBD1 (5 bases). CDR1 is PRHDT, CDR2 FYEKMQ, per germline (reference sequence). V was shortened by 1 base and J by 5 bases, with 14 bases between the two germline ends. The CDR3 is 15 residues long.

This clonotype occurred a few times. The chain has TRBV7-2 and TRBJ2-1, with 7 bases aligning to TRBD2. The CDR3 is 17 amino acids. CDR1 SGHTA and CDR2 FQGNSA come from the germline V gene. V trimming: 5 bases; J trimming: 0 bases; junction bases outside the gene matches: 10. The CDR3 region has the DNA TGTGCCAGCAGCCTTCACCGGGGCGGGAGCTCCTACAATGAGCAGTTCTTC. This gives the protein CASSLHRGGSSYNEQFF.

The rearrangement joins TRBV6-2 or TRBV6-3 to TRBJ2-1, with D perhaps matching TRBD2 (6 bases). V shed 6 bases and J shed 2 bases, with 17 bases lying between them. The CDR3 has 16 residues. Germline CDR1 MNHEY, CDR2 SVGEGT. The CDR3 coding sequence is TGTGCCAGCAGACCCCAACTAGCCCCCCCCTACAATGAGCAGTTCTTC. This codes for CASRPQLAPPYNEQFF.

The chain combines TRBV15 with TRBJ1-2; weak D call: TRBD1 (6 bases). V was shortened by 0 bases and J by 0 bases, with 14 bases between the two germline ends. The CDR3 totals 17 residues. Germline V CDR1 and CDR2: LNHNV, YYDKDF (reference sequence). CDR3 nucleotides: TGTGCCACCAGCAGAGATCCCTCGACAGGTGCTAACTATGGCTACACCTTC. Amino acid sequence: CATSRDPSTGANYGYTF.

The chain joins TRBV29-1 to TRBJ1-2, with 8 bases identical to TRBD1. Unmatched junction bases numbered 7, after V lost 5 bases and J lost 5 bases. Looked up from germline, CDR1 is SQVTM and CDR2 is ANQGSEA. The CDR3 has 13 amino acids. CDR3 in DNA: TGCAGCGTTCTACGACAGGGGCTTTATGGCTACACCTTC. This translates into CSVLRQGLYGYTF.

V and J are TRBV12-3 or TRBV12-4 and TRBJ2-1; 7 bases are shared with TRBD1. Trimming at V came to 6 bases and at J to 4 bases, leaving 9 bases not matched to a gene. CDR3 size: 15 residues. CDR3 sequence (DNA): TGTGCCAGCAGCCCCGGCAGGGACAGATACAATGAGCAGTTCTTC. Its protein is CASSPGRDRYNEQFF.

The table lists this clonotype with a few counts. The chain carries TRBV5-1 and TRBJ1-1; tentatively, D is TRBD1 (5 bases). Germline CDR1 reads SGHRS; CDR2 reads YFSETQ. The CDR3 loop spans 14 amino acids. V gave up 2 bases and J gave up 2 bases, with 10 bases separating them. The CDR3, as DNA: TGCGCCAGCAGCTTCCACAGGACTAACACTGAAGCTTTCTTT. It is translated as CASSFHRTNTEAFF.

This chain links TRBV9 with TRBJ2-1; D not certain. Germline V CDR1 and CDR2: SGDLS, YYNGEE. This CDR3 contains 14 residues. Trimming took off 3 bases at V and 8 bases at J, with 15 bases between the two ends. The CDR3 reads CASSAEAPADEQFF. CDR3 bases: TGTGCCAGCAGCGCGGAAGCCCCGGCGGATGAGCAGTTCTTC.

This chain connects TRBV5-1 to TRBJ2-1; D is unclear. The germline V and J ends were trimmed by 4 bases and 10 bases, with 15 bases remaining between them. In germline, CDR1 is SGHRS, CDR2 YFSETQ. The CDR3 contains 13 residues. The CDR3 nucleotides read TGCGCCAGCAGCAAGCCGCTTTACTGGGAGCAGTTCTTC. As protein: CASSKPLYWEQFF.

This clonotype has only a few counts. The chain has TRBV29-1 and TRBJ2-6; no clear D gene. Trimming shortened V by 1 base and J by 2 bases, and 6 bases separated the two germline ends. The CDR3 is made up of 14 amino acids. Per the germline V gene, CDR1 is SQVTM and CDR2 is ANQGSEA. The CDR3 here is CSVEGSPGANVLTF. CDR3 in DNA: TGCAGCGTTGAAGGGTCCCCTGGGGCCAACGTCCTGACTTTC.

The J gene is TRBJ2-5, the V gene TRBV5-1; TRBD1 matches 9 bases. Germline CDR1 reads SGHRS; CDR2 reads YFSETQ. The CDR3 loop spans 16 amino acids. V lost 4 bases to trimming and J lost 2 bases; unmatched junction nucleotides: 9. The CDR3 nucleotides are TGCGCCAGCAGCGGGCCGGGACAGGGCCTTCAAGAGACCCAGTACTTC. Protein sequence: CASSGPGQGLQETQYF.

The genes are TRBV20-1 and TRBJ2-1; 15 positions match TRBD2. CDR3 length: 20 residues. The junction had 9 bases not matched to a gene; V was cut back by 0 bases and J by 0 bases. Germline V CDR1 and CDR2: DFQATT, SNEGSKA (reference sequence). The CDR3 bases are TGCAGTGCTAGAGATGCATTCGGGACTAGCGGGAGGAGCTCCTACAATGAGCAGTTCTTC. Protein product: CSARDAFGTSGRSSYNEQFF.

This clonotype has only a few counts. The chain has TRBV6-2 or TRBV6-3 and TRBJ2-3, with a possible D match to TRBD2 (5 bases). The CDR3 sequence is 14 residues long. From germline, CDR1 is MNHEY and CDR2 SVGEGT. Trimming removed 2 bases at V and 3 bases at J, with 9 bases between. The CDR3 here is CASSYEGRTDTQYF. The CDR3 nucleotides are TGTGCCAGCAGTTACGAGGGCCGGACAGATACGCAGTATTTT.

V and J are TRBV10-3 and TRBJ1-1; 10 bases are shared with TRBD1. Per germline, CDR1 ENHRY and CDR2 SYGVKD. V shed 10 bases, J shed 3 bases, and the junction held 2 bases outside the gene matches. The length of the CDR3 is 12 residues. The CDR3 protein is CATGQGDTEAFF. CDR3 nucleotide sequence: TGTGCCACCGGACAGGGGGACACTGAAGCTTTCTTT.

In this sample, this clonotype turned up once. The chain is built from TRBV3-1 and TRBJ2-3; the D call may be TRBD1 or TRBD2 (6 bases each). Germline values: CDR1 LGHDT, CDR2 YNNKEL (reference sequence). V was trimmed by 1 base and J by 2 bases, leaving 19 bases between them. The CDR3 contains 18 residues. The CDR3 spells CASSQAVGPGGLTDTQYF. The DNA for the CDR3 is TGTGCCAGCAGCCAAGCGGTAGGACCCGGGGGCCTCACAGATACGCAGTATTTT.

The chain joins TRBV12-3 or TRBV12-4 to TRBJ2-6; D remains ambiguous. This CDR3 spans 17 amino acids. V was clipped by 3 bases and J by 0 bases, with 12 bases between them. The CDR3 loop is CASSLASHRSGANVLTF. The CDR3 DNA follows: TGTGCCAGCAGTTTGGCCAGCCATCGCTCTGGGGCCAACGTCCTGACTTTC.

V is TRBV19 and J is TRBJ2-1; weak D call: TRBD2 (6 bases). The V end lost 1 base, the J end lost 7 bases, and 8 bases lay between the germline ends. Germline assignment: CDR1 LNHDA and CDR2 SQIVND (reference sequence). The length of the CDR3 is 13 residues. The CDR3, as DNA: TGTGCCAGTAGTATAGTTGCGGGAAATGAGCAGTTCTTC. Protein product: CASSIVAGNEQFF.

The chain combines TRBV4-1 with TRBJ1-1, with D possibly TRBD1 on 6 matching bases. From germline, CDR1 is MGHRA and CDR2 YSYEKL. The ends were cut back, 2 bases at V and 1 base at J, with 11 bases in the middle. CDR3 length equals 15 residues. The CDR3 DNA reads TGCGCCAGCAGCCAAATAGGGGGTAGGAACACTGAAGCTTTCTTT. This translates into CASSQIGGRNTEAFF.